The entry below gives a single TCR beta chain sequence along with its context. Its matching antigen is unknown. This record belongs to a study of T cell repertoires in aging, cancer and after chemotherapy. Whole-study results and caveats: Compared with age-matched healthy donors, untreated hematological or solid cancer patients showed higher blood TCR clonality.

Amplification of TCR beta used genomic DNA extracted from peripheral blood. The CDR3 sequence is 11 residues long. Trimming pared 6 bases from V and 9 bases from J, leaving 9 bases between. Germline V lookup: CDR1 MDHEN, CDR2 SYDVKM. Multiplex touch-down PCR with TRB-A/B primers amplified rearranged V-D-J TRB sequences. TCRdb used MiXCR to reprocess the multiplex PCR reads, holding one entry per CDR3 protein. The profile shows roughly 9,000 distinct CDR3 sequences, 33% of them singletons. The TCR was taken from a human donor in good health. The donor label of this sample is uncertain. The genes are TRBV28 and TRBJ2-1; D is unresolved. The source material was blood. The CDR3 nucleotides read TGTGCCAGCAGCCCTAGGCTTGAGCAGTTCTTC. As protein: CASSPRLEQFF.